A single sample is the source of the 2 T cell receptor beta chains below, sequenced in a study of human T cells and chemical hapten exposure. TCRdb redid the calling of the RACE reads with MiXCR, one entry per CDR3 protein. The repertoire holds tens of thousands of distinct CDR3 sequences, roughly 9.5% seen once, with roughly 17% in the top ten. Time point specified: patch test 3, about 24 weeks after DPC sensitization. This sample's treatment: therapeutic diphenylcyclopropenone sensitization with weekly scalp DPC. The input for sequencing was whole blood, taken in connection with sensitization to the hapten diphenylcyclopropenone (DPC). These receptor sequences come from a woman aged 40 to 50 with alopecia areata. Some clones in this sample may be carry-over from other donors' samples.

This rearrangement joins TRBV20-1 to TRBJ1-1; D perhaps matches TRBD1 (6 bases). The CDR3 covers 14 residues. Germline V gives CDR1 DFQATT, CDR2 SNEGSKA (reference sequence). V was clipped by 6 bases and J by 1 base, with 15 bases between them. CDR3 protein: CSAPRGDWNTEAFF. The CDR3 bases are TGCAGTGCCCCGAGGGGGGATTGGAACACTGAAGCTTTCTTT.

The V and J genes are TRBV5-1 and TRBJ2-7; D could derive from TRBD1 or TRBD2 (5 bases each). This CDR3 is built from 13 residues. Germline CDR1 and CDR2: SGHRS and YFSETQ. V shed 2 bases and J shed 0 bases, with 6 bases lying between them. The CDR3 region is CASSFGTSYEQYF. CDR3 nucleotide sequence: TGCGCCAGCAGCTTCGGGACCTCCTACGAGCAGTACTTC.